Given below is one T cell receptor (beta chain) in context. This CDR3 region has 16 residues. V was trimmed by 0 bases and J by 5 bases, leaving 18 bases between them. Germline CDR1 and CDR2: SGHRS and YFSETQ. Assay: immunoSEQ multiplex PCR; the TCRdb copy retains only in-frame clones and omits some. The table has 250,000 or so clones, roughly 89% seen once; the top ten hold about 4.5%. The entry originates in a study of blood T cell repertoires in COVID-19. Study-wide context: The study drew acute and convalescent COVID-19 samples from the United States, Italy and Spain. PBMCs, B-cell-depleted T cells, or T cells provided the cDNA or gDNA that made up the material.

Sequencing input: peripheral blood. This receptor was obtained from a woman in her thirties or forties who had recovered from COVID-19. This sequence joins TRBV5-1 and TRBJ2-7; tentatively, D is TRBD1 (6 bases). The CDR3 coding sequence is TGCGCCAGCAGCTTGGGACAGGAACCGAGTACCGACGAGCAGTACTTC. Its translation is CASSLGQEPSTDEQYF.